The TCR beta chain under discussion was sequenced for a study of blood T cell repertoires in COVID-19. Study details: COVID-19 samples, acute and convalescent, were from the United States, Italy and Spain. Sources were T cells, B-cell-depleted T cells, or PBMCs; the material itself was cDNA or gDNA.

Original processing methods: Amplification with reference gene primers provided the estimates of nucleated cell counts. Sequencing was performed with immunoSEQ multiplex PCR; in TCRdb, only in-frame clones are kept and a portion is missing. V and J calls and clone size are as listed in that table; D and trimming were resolved from the DNA. Here the sample spans roughly 66,000 clones, about 91% being singletons. The germline V gene encodes CDR1 MNHEY and CDR2 SVGAGI. V was trimmed by 6 bases and J by 2 bases, leaving 10 bases between them. This CDR3 has 13 residues. The receptor's source is a human donor with active COVID-19. The donor label of this sample is uncertain. This chain connects TRBV6-5 to TRBJ1-2; D gene unclear. The sample was peripheral blood. The DNA of the CDR3 is TGTGCCAGCAGGGCCGGAGGCAACTATGGCTACACCTTC. The encoded protein is CASRAGGNYGYTF.